This entry lists 14 T cell receptor beta chains sequenced from one sample in a study of T cell repertoires in cytomegalovirus infection. MiXCR, applied by TCRdb to the reads, yields one record per CDR3 protein. There are more than 200,000 distinct CDR3 sequences in the sample; approximately 10% occur only once, and roughly 16% lies in the top ten. Sequenced material: PBMCs. The receptor source for this set is a human donor in good health (CMV status not recorded). Some clones in this sample may be carry-over from other donors' samples.

This clonotype was observed many times. This rearrangement joins TRBV4-1 to TRBJ2-5, with D perhaps matching TRBD1 or TRBD2 (5 bases each). The germline CDR1 and CDR2 sequences are MGHRA and YSYEKL. Deletions cut 5 bases from V and 5 bases from J, with 18 bases between. This CDR3 is built from 15 residues. CDR3 loop: CASSLTGTAAETQYF. Written as DNA, the CDR3 is TGCGCCAGCAGCTTGACCGGGACGGCGGCGGAGACCCAGTACTTC.

Ten or more counts support this clonotype. The J gene is TRBJ1-5, the V gene TRBV7-8; TRBD1 aligns across 9 bases. Germline CDR1 SGHVS, CDR2 FQNEAQ. V shed 1 base and J 1 base; nucleotides not matched to a gene: 5. The CDR3 runs 17 residues. CDR3 DNA: TGTGCCAGCAGCTTAGTACAGGGGGCTTCGAGCAATCAGCCCCAGCATTTT. Protein: CASSLVQGASSNQPQHF.

The rearrangement uses TRBV7-9 and TRBJ1-3, with 8 bases aligning to TRBD1. The V segment lost 3 bases and the J segment 4 bases; nucleotides outside the gene matches: 11. Germline CDR1 reads SEHNR; CDR2 reads FQNEAQ (reference sequence). The CDR3 length is 17 residues. The CDR3 DNA reads TGTGCCAGCAGCTTTTTTCGACAGGGGTTGAGGGGAAACACCATATATTTT. Translating it yields CASSFFRQGLRGNTIYF.

This chain joins TRBV19 and TRBJ1-6, with unresolved D. The ends were cut back, 10 bases at V and 2 bases at J, with 18 bases in the middle. This CDR3 is built from 16 residues. Germline CDR1 is LNHDA and CDR2 is SQIVND (reference sequence). CDR3: CATTAGIGTYNSPLHF. The CDR3 nucleotides read TGTGCCACCACCGCGGGGATCGGCACCTATAATTCACCCCTCCACTTT.

This clonotype was found many times. The rearrangement links TRBV7-2 to TRBJ1-5; D is unresolved. The CDR3 spans 15 residues. Germline values: CDR1 SGHTA, CDR2 FQGNSA. The germline V and J ends were trimmed by 1 base and 4 bases, with 11 bases remaining between them. CDR3 protein: CASSLVAGYNQPQHF. The CDR3 bases are TGTGCCAGCAGCTTAGTTGCAGGTTATAATCAGCCCCAGCATTTT.

This clonotype has ten or more counts. The gene calls are TRBV7-8 and TRBJ1-2; TRBD1 matches at 7 bases. The CDR3 contains 15 residues. With V trimmed by 1 base and J by 2 bases, 4 bases remained unmatched. CDR1 is SGHVS and CDR2 is FQNEAQ in the germline V gene. The CDR3 sequence: CASSLEGQKNYGYTF. Here the CDR3 DNA reads TGTGCCAGCAGCTTAGAGGGACAGAAAAACTATGGCTACACCTTC. The whole variable domain, remainder taken from reference TRBV7-8 and TRBJ1-2, is GAGVSQSPRYKVAKRGQDVALRCDPISGHVSLFWYQQALGQGPEFLTYFQNEAQLDKSGLPSDRFFAERPEGSVSTLKIQRTQQEDSAVYLCASSLEGQKNYGYTFGSGTRLTVV.

This clonotype was counted many times. The rearrangement links TRBV14 to TRBJ1-6, with D perhaps TRBD1 (6 bases). Trimming pared 1 base from V and 7 bases from J, leaving 11 bases between. This CDR3 contains 15 residues. Germline V lookup: CDR1 SGHDN, CDR2 FVKESK. Here the CDR3 reads CASSQAGTGNSPLHF. Here the CDR3 DNA reads TGTGCCAGCAGCCAAGCTGGTACAGGGAATTCACCCCTCCACTTT.

This clonotype was picked up many times. This sequence joins TRBV28 and TRBJ2-7, with a possible D match to TRBD1 (6 bases). The germline CDR1 and CDR2 sequences are MDHEN and SYDVKM. This CDR3 region has 13 residues. Between the trimmed V and J ends, which lost 8 bases and 2 bases, there was a span of 13 bases. CDR3 sequence reads: CASRTGHPYEQYF. CDR3 coding DNA: TGTGCCAGCCGCACAGGGCACCCCTACGAGCAGTACTTC.

This clonotype was counted between two and nine times. This chain uses TRBV5-1 with TRBJ1-1; maybe TRBD1 (6 bases). CDR3 length equals 13 residues. Per the germline V gene, CDR1 is SGHRS and CDR2 is YFSETQ. Between the trimmed V and J ends, which lost 4 bases and 9 bases, there was a span of 16 bases. The CDR3 DNA sequence: TGCGCCAGCAGCCCCCTGGGGGCGCAGAAAGCTTTCTTT. Residues: CASSPLGAQKAFF.

This clonotype was recorded many times. The chain combines TRBV7-2 with TRBJ2-5; D unresolved. Germline CDR1 and CDR2: SGHTA and FQGNSA. V lost 5 bases and J lost 5, with 12 bases in between. CDR3 length: 13 amino acids. This chain's CDR3 is CASSPTYGETQYF. CDR3 coding DNA: TGTGCCAGCAGCCCCACCTACGGGGAGACCCAGTACTTC.

V gene TRBV7-8 combines with J gene TRBJ1-1, with D possibly TRBD1 on 6 matching bases. The germline CDR1 and CDR2 sequences are SGHVS and FQNEAQ. Trimming shortened V by 4 bases and J by 0 bases, and 15 bases separated the two germline ends. The length of the CDR3 is 16 residues. In DNA form, the CDR3 reads TGTGCCAGCAGCTCCCGTGACAGGCAACTGAACACTGAAGCTTTCTTT. This sequence encodes CASSSRDRQLNTEAFF.

This clonotype was counted a single time. One junction end does not reproduce the germline sequence, and a read error may be involved. V and J are TRBV7-4 and TRBJ2-7; 8 bases line up with TRBD2. Germline assignment: CDR1 SGHVT and CDR2 SQSDAQ. CDR3 length: 13 residues. Written as DNA, the CDR3 is TGTGCCAGCAGACCTGCGGGAGGAGGCGAGCGGTACTTC. It translates to CASRPAGGGERYF.

This clonotype was picked up a small number of times. The V gene is TRBV20-1, the J gene TRBJ2-7; 11 bases line up with TRBD2. Germline V CDR1 and CDR2: DFQATT, SNEGSKA (reference sequence). The CDR3 has 14 amino acids. Trimming cost V 1 base and J 3 bases; bases outside gene matches: 2. The CDR3 sequence is CSARVGTSGYEQYF. CDR3 DNA: TGCAGTGCTAGAGTCGGGACTAGCGGCTACGAGCAGTACTTC.

This clonotype has ten or more counts. The chain employs TRBV20-1 and TRBJ1-5; tentatively, D is TRBD1 (5 bases). The CDR3 is 15 amino acids. The germline V and J ends were trimmed by 3 bases and 3 bases, with 15 bases remaining between them. The germline V gene has CDR1 DFQATT and CDR2 SNEGSKA (reference sequence). DNA of the CDR3: TGCAGTGCTAGTCGTATGGGGGGTGTCAATCAGCCCCAGCATTTT. It translates to CSASRMGGVNQPQHF.